This T cell receptor beta chain appears in the sequencing data of a study of T cell repertoires in cytomegalovirus infection. TCRdb independently ran MiXCR on the reads; one entry per CDR3 protein. The sample consists of 450,000 to 600,000 distinct CDR3 sequences, roughly a third of them appearing once. As concerns this clonotype: No antigen is known for it.

Per germline, CDR1 GTSNPN and CDR2 SVGIG (reference sequence). Trimming took 2 bases from V and 6 from J, leaving 8 bases between them. The CDR3 runs 12 residues. The V and J genes are TRBV30 and TRBJ2-1; D remains unclear. The TCR was taken from a human donor in good health (CMV status not recorded). Some clones in this sample may be carry-over from other donors' samples. The material was cultured PBMCs, obtained from culture after CMV antigen stimulation. CDR3 amino acids: CAWSPPSNEQFF. In nucleotides, the CDR3 is TGTGCCTGGAGTCCTCCCTCCAATGAGCAGTTCTTC.